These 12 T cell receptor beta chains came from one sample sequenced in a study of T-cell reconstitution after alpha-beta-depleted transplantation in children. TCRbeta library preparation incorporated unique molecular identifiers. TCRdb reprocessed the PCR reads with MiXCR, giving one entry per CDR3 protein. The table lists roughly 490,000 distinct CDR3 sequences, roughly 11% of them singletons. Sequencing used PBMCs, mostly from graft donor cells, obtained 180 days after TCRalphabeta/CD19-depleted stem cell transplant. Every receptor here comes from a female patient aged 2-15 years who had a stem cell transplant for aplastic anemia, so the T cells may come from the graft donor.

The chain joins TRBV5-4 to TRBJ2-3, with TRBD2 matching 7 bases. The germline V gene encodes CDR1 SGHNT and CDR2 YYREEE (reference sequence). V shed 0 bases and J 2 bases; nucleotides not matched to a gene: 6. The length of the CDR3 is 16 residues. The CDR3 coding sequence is TGTGCCAGCAGCTTGGAGGCGGGAGCGTTCACAGATACGCAGTATTTT. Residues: CASSLEAGAFTDTQYF.

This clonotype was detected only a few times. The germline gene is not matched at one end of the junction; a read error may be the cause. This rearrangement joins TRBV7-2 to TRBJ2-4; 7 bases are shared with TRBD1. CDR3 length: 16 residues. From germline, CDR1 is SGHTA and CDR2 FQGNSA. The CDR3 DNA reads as TGTGCCAGCACCTTATCAGGGGGAATTAGTAGCTCCATTCAGTACTTC. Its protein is CASTLSGGISSSIQYF.

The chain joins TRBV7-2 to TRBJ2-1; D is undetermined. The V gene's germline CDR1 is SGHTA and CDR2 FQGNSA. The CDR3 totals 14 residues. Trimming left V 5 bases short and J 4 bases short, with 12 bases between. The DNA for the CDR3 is TGTGCCAGCAGCCCTGTGGGATCTTACAATGAGCAGTTCTTC. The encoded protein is CASSPVGSYNEQFF.

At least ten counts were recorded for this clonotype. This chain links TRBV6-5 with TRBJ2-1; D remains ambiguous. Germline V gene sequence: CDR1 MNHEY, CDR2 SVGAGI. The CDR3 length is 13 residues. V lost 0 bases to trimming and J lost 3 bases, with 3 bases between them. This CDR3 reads CASSYSIYNEQFF. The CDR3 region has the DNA TGTGCCAGCAGTTACTCGATCTACAATGAGCAGTTCTTC.

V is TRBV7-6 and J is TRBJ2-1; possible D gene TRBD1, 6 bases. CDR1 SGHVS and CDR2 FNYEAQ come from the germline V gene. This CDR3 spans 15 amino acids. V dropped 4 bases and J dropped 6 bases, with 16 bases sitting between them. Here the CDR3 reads CASSSRGARGNEQFF. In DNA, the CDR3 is TGTGCCAGCAGCTCCCGAGGGGCCAGGGGCAATGAGCAGTTCTTC.

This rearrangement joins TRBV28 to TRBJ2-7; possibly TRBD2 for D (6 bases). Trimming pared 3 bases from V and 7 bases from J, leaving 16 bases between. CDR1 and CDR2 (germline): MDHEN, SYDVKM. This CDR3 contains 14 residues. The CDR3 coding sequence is TGTGCCAGCAGTTTCTCCGGGACTGCGGGGGAGCAGTACTTC. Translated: CASSFSGTAGEQYF. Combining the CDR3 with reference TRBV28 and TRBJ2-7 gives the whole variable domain DVKVTQSSRYLVKRTGEKVFLECVQDMDHENMFWYRQDPGLGLRLIYFSYDVKMKEKGDIPEGYSVSREKKERFSLILESASTNQTSMYLCASSFSGTAGEQYFGPGTRLTVT.

CDR3 region: CASSDRTTDTQYF. CDR3 DNA sequence: TGTGCCAGCAGTGACAGGACCACAGATACGCAGTATTTT. This sequence joins TRBV28 and TRBJ2-3; tentatively, D is TRBD1 (6 bases). Germline CDR1 MDHEN, CDR2 SYDVKM. CDR3 length: 13 amino acids. V dropped 5 bases and J dropped 2 bases, with 8 bases sitting between them.

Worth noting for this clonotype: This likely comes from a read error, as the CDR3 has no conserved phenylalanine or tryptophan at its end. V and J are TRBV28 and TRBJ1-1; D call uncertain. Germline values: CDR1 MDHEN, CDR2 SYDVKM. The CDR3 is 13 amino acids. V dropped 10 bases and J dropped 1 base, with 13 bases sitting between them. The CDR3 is CATNRAANTEAFL. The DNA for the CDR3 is TGTGCCACAAACCGGGCTGCGAACACTGAAGCTTTCTTG.

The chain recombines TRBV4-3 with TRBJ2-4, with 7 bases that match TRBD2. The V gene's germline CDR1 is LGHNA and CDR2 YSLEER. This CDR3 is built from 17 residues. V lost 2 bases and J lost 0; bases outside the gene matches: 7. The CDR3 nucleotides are TGCGCCAGCAGCCAATGGGGGAGGGCCCTAGCCAAAAACATTCAGTACTTC. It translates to CASSQWGRALAKNIQYF.

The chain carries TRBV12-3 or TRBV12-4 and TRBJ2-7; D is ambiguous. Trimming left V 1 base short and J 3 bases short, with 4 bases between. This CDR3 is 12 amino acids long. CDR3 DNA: TGTGCCAGCAGTTTAGGGTACTACGAGCAGTACGTC. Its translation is CASSLGYYEQYV.

The CDR3 reads CASSYSKATTPYEQYF. CDR3 DNA: TGTGCCAGCAGTTACTCGAAGGCTACAACCCCCTACGAGCAGTACTTC. This chain uses TRBV6-5 with TRBJ2-7; no reliable D call. Per the germline V gene, CDR1 is MNHEY and CDR2 is SVGAGI. The CDR3 sequence is 16 residues long. V lost 0 bases to trimming and J lost 2 bases, with 14 bases between them.

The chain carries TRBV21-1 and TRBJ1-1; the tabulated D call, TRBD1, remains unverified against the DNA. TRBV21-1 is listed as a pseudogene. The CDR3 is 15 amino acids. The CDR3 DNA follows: TGTGCCAGCAGCAAAGCCCCGCAGGGGGACACTGAAGCTTTCTTT. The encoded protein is CASSKAPQGDTEAFF.